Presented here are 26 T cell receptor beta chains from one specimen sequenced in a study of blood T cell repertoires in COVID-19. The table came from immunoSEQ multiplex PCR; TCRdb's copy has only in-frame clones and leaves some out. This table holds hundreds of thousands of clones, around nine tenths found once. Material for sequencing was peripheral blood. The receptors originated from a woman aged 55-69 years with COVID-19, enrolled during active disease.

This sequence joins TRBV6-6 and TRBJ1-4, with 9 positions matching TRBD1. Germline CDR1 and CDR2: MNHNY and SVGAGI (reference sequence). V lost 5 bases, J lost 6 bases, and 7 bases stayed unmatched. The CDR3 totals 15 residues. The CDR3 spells CASSNPQGADEKLFF. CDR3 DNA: TGTGCCAGCAGTAACCCACAGGGGGCGGATGAAAAACTGTTTTTT.

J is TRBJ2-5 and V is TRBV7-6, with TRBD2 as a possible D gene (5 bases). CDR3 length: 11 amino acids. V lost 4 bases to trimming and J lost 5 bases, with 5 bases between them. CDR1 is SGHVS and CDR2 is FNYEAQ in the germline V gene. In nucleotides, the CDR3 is TGTGCCAGCAGCTCGGGGGAGACCCAGTACTTC. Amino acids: CASSSGETQYF.

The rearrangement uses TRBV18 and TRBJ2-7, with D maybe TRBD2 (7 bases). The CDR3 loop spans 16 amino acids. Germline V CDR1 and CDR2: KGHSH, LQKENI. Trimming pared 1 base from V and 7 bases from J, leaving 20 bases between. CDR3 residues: CASSPQGGTRSYEQYF. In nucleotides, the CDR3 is TGTGCCAGCTCACCACAGGGGGGGACAAGATCGTATGAGCAGTACTTC. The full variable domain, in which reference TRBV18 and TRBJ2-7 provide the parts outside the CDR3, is NAGVMQNPRHLVRRRGQEARLRCSPMKGHSHVYWYRQLPEEGLKFMVYLQKENIIDESGMPKERFSAEFPKEGPSILRIQQVVRGDSAAYFCASSPQGGTRSYEQYFGPGTRLTVT.

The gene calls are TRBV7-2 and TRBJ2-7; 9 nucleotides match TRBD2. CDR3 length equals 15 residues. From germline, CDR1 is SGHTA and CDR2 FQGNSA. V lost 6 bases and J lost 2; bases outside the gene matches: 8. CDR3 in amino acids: CASSAGLAYTYEQYF. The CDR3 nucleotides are TGTGCCAGCAGTGCGGGACTAGCCTACACCTACGAGCAGTACTTC.

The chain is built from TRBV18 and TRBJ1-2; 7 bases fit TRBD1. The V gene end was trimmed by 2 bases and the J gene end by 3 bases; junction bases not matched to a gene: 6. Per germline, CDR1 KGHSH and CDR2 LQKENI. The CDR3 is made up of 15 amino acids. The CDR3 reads CASSPSPRGDYGYTF. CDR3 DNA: TGTGCCAGCTCACCATCCCCCAGGGGGGACTATGGCTACACCTTC. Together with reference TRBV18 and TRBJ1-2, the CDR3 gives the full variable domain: NAGVMQNPRHLVRRRGQEARLRCSPMKGHSHVYWYRQLPEEGLKFMVYLQKENIIDESGMPKERFSAEFPKEGPSILRIQQVVRGDSAAYFCASSPSPRGDYGYTFGSGTRLTVV.

CDR3 DNA: TGTGCCAGCAGCGTCGCCTCTACCTCCTACAATGAGCAGTTCTTC. Its translation is CASSVASTSYNEQFF. V is TRBV9 and J is TRBJ2-1; D call uncertain. Germline lookup yields CDR1 SGDLS and CDR2 YYNGEE. The V end was cut by 2 bases, the J end by 0 bases, with 9 bases between. CDR3 length: 15 amino acids.

CDR3 protein: CASSLIAGTGGYEQYF. CDR3 nucleotides: TGCGCCAGCTCGTTAATCGCCGGGACAGGGGGGTACGAGCAGTACTTC. The chain recombines TRBV5-1 with TRBJ2-7, with TRBD1 identical over 11 bases. The CDR3 sequence is 16 residues long. J was trimmed by 4 bases and V by 7 bases; bases with no gene match: 13. CDR1 SGHRS and CDR2 YFSETQ come from the germline V gene.

CDR3 in amino acids: CASSPPTGGVNEQYF. The CDR3 DNA sequence: TGTGCCAGCTCACCCCCGACAGGGGGAGTCAACGAGCAGTACTTC. The chain couples TRBV18 to TRBJ2-7, with TRBD1 matching over 9 bases. This CDR3 has 15 residues. V gave up 3 bases and J gave up 5 bases; unmatched junction bases: 8. CDR1 is KGHSH, CDR2 LQKENI, per germline.

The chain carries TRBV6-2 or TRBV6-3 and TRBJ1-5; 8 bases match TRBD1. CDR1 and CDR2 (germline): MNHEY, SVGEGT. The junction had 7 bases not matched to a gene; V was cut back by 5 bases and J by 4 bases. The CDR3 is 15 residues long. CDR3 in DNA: TGTGCCAGCAGTGGACAGGGCGTCGGGAATCAGCCCCAGCATTTT. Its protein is CASSGQGVGNQPQHF.

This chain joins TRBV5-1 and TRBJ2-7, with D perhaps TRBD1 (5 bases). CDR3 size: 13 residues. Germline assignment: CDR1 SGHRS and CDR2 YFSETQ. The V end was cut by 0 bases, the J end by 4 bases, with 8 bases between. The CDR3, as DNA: TGCGCCAGCAGCTTGGTTCGACAGTACGAGCAGTACTTC. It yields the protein CASSLVRQYEQYF.

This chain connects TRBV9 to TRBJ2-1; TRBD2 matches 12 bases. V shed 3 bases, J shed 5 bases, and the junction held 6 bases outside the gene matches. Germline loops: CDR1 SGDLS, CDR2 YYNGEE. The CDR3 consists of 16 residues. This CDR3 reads CASSARTSGGNNEQFF. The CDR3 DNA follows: TGTGCCAGCAGCGCCCGAACTAGCGGGGGGAACAATGAGCAGTTCTTC.

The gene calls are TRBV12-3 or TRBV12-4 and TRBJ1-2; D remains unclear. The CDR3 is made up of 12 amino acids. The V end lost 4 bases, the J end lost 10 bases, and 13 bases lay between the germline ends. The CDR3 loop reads CASSSLAASYTF. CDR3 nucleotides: TGTGCCAGCAGTTCCCTAGCGGCTTCCTACACCTTC.

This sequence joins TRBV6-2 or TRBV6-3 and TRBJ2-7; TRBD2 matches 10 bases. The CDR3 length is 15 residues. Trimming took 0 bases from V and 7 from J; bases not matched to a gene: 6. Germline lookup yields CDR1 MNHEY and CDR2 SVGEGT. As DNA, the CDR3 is TGTGCCAGCAGTTACTCCTTCCTAGCGGGGGTAGAGCAGTACTTC. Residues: CASSYSFLAGVEQYF.

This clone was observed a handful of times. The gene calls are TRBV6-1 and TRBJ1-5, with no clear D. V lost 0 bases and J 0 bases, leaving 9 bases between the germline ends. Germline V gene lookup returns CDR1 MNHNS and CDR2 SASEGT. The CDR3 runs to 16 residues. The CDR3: CASSEANSNSNQPQHF. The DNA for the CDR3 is TGTGCCAGCAGTGAAGCAAACAGCAATAGCAATCAGCCCCAGCATTTT.

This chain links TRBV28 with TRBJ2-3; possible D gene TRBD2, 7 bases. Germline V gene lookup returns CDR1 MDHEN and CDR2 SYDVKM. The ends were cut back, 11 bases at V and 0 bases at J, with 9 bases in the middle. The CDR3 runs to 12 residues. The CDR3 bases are TGTGCCGGGGGGGGCAGCACAGATACGCAGTATTTT. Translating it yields CAGGGSTDTQYF.

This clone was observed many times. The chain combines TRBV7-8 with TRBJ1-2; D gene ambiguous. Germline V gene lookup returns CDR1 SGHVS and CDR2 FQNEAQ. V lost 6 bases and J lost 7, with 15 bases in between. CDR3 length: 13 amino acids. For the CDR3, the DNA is TGTGCCAGCAGTGAGGTACCGGCGGGTGGCTACACCTTC. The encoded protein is CASSEVPAGGYTF. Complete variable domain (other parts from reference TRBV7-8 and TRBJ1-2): GAGVSQSPRYKVAKRGQDVALRCDPISGHVSLFWYQQALGQGPEFLTYFQNEAQLDKSGLPSDRFFAERPEGSVSTLKIQRTQQEDSAVYLCASSEVPAGGYTFGSGTRLTVV.

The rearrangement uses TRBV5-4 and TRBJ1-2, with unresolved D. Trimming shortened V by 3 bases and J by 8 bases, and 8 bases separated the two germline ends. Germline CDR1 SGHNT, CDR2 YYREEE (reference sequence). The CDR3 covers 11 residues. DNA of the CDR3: TGTGCCAGCAGCTACGCCGGGGGCTACACCTTC. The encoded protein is CASSYAGGYTF.

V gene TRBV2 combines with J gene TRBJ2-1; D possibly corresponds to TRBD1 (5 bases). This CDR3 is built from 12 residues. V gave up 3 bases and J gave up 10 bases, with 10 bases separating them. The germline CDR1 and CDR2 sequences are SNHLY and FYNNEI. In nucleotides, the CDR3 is TGTGCCAGCAGTGATAGGGGCTTCGAGCAGTTCTTC. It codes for CASSDRGFEQFF.

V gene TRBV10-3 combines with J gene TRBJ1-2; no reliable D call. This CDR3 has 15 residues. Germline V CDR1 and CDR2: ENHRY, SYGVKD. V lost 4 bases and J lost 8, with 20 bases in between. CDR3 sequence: CAISGLRGQEAGYTF. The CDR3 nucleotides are TGTGCCATCAGTGGCCTGAGAGGGCAGGAAGCGGGCTACACCTTC.

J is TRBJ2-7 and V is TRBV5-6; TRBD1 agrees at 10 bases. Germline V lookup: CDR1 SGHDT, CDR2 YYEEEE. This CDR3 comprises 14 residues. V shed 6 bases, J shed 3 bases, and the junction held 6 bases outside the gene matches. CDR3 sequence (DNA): TGTGCCAGCATCATCCGGGACAGGGGCTACGAGCAGTACTTC. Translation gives CASIIRDRGYEQYF.

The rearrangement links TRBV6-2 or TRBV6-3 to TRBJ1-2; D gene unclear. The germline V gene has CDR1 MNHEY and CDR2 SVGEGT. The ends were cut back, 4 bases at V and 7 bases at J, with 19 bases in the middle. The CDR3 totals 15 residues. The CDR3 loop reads CASSSLGSRRAGYTF. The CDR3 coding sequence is TGTGCCAGCAGTTCCCTCGGGAGCAGAAGGGCTGGCTACACCTTC.

CDR3 sequence (DNA): TGCGCCAGCAGCTTGAATAGAGTTCAGTACTTC. Protein: CASSLNRVQYF. The chain employs TRBV5-1 and TRBJ2-4; no clear D. CDR3 length: 11 residues. V was pared by 1 base and J by 11 bases, with 7 bases between. Germline V lookup: CDR1 SGHRS, CDR2 YFSETQ.

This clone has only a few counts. CDR3 bases: TGTGCCAGCAGCGTAGAAGGGGTCGGGCAGCCCCAGCATTTT. It translates to CASSVEGVGQPQHF. V gene TRBV9 combines with J gene TRBJ1-5; D is possibly TRBD1 (5 bases). The CDR3 spans 14 residues. Trimming pared 0 bases from V and 7 bases from J, leaving 11 bases between. Germline V gene sequence: CDR1 SGDLS, CDR2 YYNGEE. The full variable domain, in which reference TRBV9 and TRBJ1-5 provide the parts outside the CDR3, is DSGVTQTPKHLITATGQRVTLRCSPRSGDLSVYWYQQSLDQGLQFLIQYYNGEERAKGNILERFSAQQFPDLHSELNLSSLELGDSALYFCASSVEGVGQPQHFGDGTRLSIL.

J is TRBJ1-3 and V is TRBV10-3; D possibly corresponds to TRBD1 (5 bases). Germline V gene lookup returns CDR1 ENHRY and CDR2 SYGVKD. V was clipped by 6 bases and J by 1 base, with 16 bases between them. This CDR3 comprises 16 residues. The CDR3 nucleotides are TGTGCCATCAGCGCTTCGATAGGGGTGTCTGGAAACACCATATATTTT. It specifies CAISASIGVSGNTIYF.

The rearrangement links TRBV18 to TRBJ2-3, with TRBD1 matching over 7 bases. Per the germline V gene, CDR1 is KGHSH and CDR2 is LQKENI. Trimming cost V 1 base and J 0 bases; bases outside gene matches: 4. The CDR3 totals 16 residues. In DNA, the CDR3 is TGTGCCAGCTCACCACAAGGGACAGCTAGCACAGATACGCAGTATTTT. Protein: CASSPQGTASTDTQYF. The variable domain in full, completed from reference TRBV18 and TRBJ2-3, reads NAGVMQNPRHLVRRRGQEARLRCSPMKGHSHVYWYRQLPEEGLKFMVYLQKENIIDESGMPKERFSAEFPKEGPSILRIQQVVRGDSAAYFCASSPQGTASTDTQYFGPGTRLTVL.

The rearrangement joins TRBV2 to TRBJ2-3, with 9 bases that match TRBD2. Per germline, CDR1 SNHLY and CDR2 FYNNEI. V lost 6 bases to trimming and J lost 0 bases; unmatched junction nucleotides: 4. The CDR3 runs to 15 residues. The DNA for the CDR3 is TGTGCCAGCAGGACTAGCGGACCTAGCACAGATACGCAGTATTTT. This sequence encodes CASRTSGPSTDTQYF. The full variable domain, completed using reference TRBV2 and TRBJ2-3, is EPEVTQTPSHQVTQMGQEVILRCVPISNHLYFYWYRQILGQKVEFLVSFYNNEISEKSEIFDDQFSVERPDGSNFTLKIRSTKLEDSAMYFCASRTSGPSTDTQYFGPGTRLTVL.